A single sample is the source of the 14 T cell receptor beta chains below, sequenced in a study of blood T cell repertoires in COVID-19. Method: immunoSEQ multiplex PCR; TCRdb's copy keeps in-frame clones and lacks some. The sample holds around 280,000 clones, 90% seen once. The sequencing input was PBMCs or T cells enriched from blood (not recorded which). The receptors come from a woman aged 18 to 35 with acute COVID-19.

The chain has TRBV27 and TRBJ1-6; 8 bases agree with TRBD1. The CDR3 extends over 15 amino acids. The germline V gene encodes CDR1 MNHEY and CDR2 SMNVEV (reference sequence). The V gene end was trimmed by 1 base and the J gene end by 8 bases; junction bases not matched to a gene: 4. CDR3 amino acids: CASSLFGTGDSPLHF. CDR3 coding DNA: TGTGCCAGCAGTTTATTTGGGACAGGCGATTCACCCCTCCACTTT.

This sequence joins TRBV4-1 and TRBJ1-4, with 7 bases lining up with TRBD1. After removal of 6 bases from V and 5 bases from J, the junction contained 12 bases not matched to a gene. Germline V gene sequence: CDR1 MGHRA, CDR2 YSYEKL. This CDR3 region has 16 residues. CDR3 region: CASSLSGTAKNEKLFF. In DNA form, the CDR3 reads TGCGCCAGCAGTCTTTCCGGGACAGCAAAAAATGAAAAACTGTTTTTT.

The chain's CDR3 is CASAKGSVRANEKLFF. CDR3 in DNA: TGTGCCAGCGCCAAGGGGTCAGTAAGGGCCAATGAAAAACTGTTTTTT. The chain couples TRBV3-1 (or the pseudogene TRBV3-2) to TRBJ1-4; perhaps TRBD1 as D (5 bases). The CDR3 has 16 residues. V lost 8 bases, J lost 5 bases, and 21 bases lay in between. Looked up from germline, CDR1 is LGHDT and CDR2 is YNNKEL (reference sequence).

The rearrangement links TRBV28 to TRBJ2-7; possibly TRBD2 for D (6 bases). The CDR3 has 14 amino acids. Germline lookup yields CDR1 MDHEN and CDR2 SYDVKM. Deletions cut 5 bases from V and 3 bases from J, with 14 bases between. The CDR3 protein is CASSILSGYYEQYF. In DNA, the CDR3 is TGTGCCAGCAGTATCTTAAGCGGGTACTACGAGCAGTACTTC.

CDR3 in amino acids: CASSLPRTGGSNQPQHF. In nucleotides, the CDR3 is TGTGCCAGCAGCTTACCTCGGACAGGGGGTAGCAATCAGCCCCAGCATTTT. The chain uses TRBV7-2 and TRBJ1-5, with TRBD1 matching 10 bases. The CDR3 spans 17 residues. V lost 2 bases, J lost 0 bases, and 4 bases stayed unmatched. Germline V gives CDR1 SGHTA, CDR2 FQGNSA.

CDR3 loop: CASSSLWRQPQHF. CDR3 nucleotide sequence: TGTGCCAGCAGCTCCCTCTGGAGACAGCCCCAGCATTTT. The chain joins TRBV7-8 to TRBJ1-5; no firm D call. Trimming removed 4 bases from V and 7 bases from J, with 11 bases in between. Germline V gives CDR1 SGHVS, CDR2 FQNEAQ. This CDR3 comprises 13 residues.

J is TRBJ2-1 and V is TRBV4-3, with 9 positions matching TRBD2. V dropped 1 base and J dropped 2; count of bases not matched to a gene: 3. The CDR3 has 16 residues. Germline V gene sequence: CDR1 LGHNA, CDR2 YSLEER. The CDR3 region has the DNA TGCGCCAGCAGCCAAGGGACTAGCGCGACCTACAATGAGCAGTTCTTC. Protein product: CASSQGTSATYNEQFF.

The chain recombines TRBV2 with TRBJ1-1; D remains ambiguous. Germline values: CDR1 SNHLY, CDR2 FYNNEI. The ends were cut back, 4 bases at V and 9 bases at J, with 12 bases in the middle. CDR3 length equals 12 residues. CDR3 in DNA: TGTGCCAGCAGTGTGTTACAGCAGAAAGCTTTCTTT. It yields the protein CASSVLQQKAFF.

This sequence joins TRBV4-2 and TRBJ1-2; TRBD1 is a possible D gene (6 bases). V lost 0 bases and J 7 bases, leaving 15 bases between the germline ends. Germline-derived CDR1 and CDR2 are LGHNA and YNFKEQ. This CDR3 is 15 amino acids long. CDR3 sequence: CASSQEGPGVRGYTF. In nucleotides, the CDR3 is TGTGCCAGCAGCCAAGAGGGTCCAGGGGTGCGTGGCTACACCTTC.

The chain recombines TRBV24-1 with TRBJ2-1; 16 nucleotides align to TRBD2. Germline V gene data show CDR1 as KGHDR and CDR2 as SFDVKD. The CDR3 consists of 17 residues. Trimming cost V 3 bases and J 4 bases; bases outside gene matches: 2. This chain's CDR3 is CATSDGGLAGGYNEQFF. CDR3 DNA: TGTGCCACCAGTGATGGGGGACTAGCGGGAGGGTACAATGAGCAGTTCTTC.

V is TRBV5-1 and J is TRBJ2-2; no firm D call. Trimming stripped 1 base from V and 3 bases from J, with 4 bases between. The CDR3 runs to 13 residues. The germline V gene has CDR1 SGHRS and CDR2 YFSETQ. The CDR3 region has the DNA TGCGCCAGCAGCTTGACTTACACCGGGGAGCTGTTTTTT. Protein sequence: CASSLTYTGELFF.

The chain carries TRBV30 and TRBJ2-7; possible D gene TRBD1, 5 bases. Germline V gene sequence: CDR1 GTSNPN, CDR2 SVGIG (reference sequence). The V and J ends lost 3 bases and 6 bases respectively, with 27 bases between them. This CDR3 is 17 amino acids long. The CDR3: CAWRHPYAGNSSLEQYF. The DNA of the CDR3 is TGTGCCTGGAGACACCCGTACGCAGGGAACAGCTCACTCGAGCAGTACTTC.

This clone was seen just once. CDR3 protein: CASSRNEREVIDTQYF. In DNA form, the CDR3 reads TGTGCCAGCAGCCGTAACGAGCGGGAGGTTATAGATACGCAGTATTTT. The V and J genes are TRBV3-1 (or the pseudogene TRBV3-2) and TRBJ2-3; 9 nucleotides agree with TRBD2. The CDR3 is made up of 16 amino acids. Per the germline V gene, CDR1 is LGHDT and CDR2 is YNNKEL (reference sequence). J lost 5 bases, V lost 4 bases, and 10 bases had no gene match.

The CDR3 is CASKTGDSYEQYF. The CDR3 DNA reads TGTGCCAGCAAAACAGGGGACTCCTACGAGCAGTACTTC. The J gene is TRBJ2-7, the V gene TRBV27, with 7 nucleotides matching TRBD1. Germline-derived CDR1 and CDR2 are MNHEY and SMNVEV (reference sequence). The CDR3 contains 13 residues. After removal of 7 bases from V and 0 bases from J, the junction contained 3 bases not matched to a gene.